Sequencing of this T cell receptor beta chain was carried out in a study of long-term antiretroviral therapy in people with HIV. As concerns this clone: The antigen is unknown. One end of the junction fails to match germline, which may point to a read error.

Study-wide results and caveats: Despite increasing after ART, diversity remained lower than that of transplant donor controls. Pre-ART expanded clones dominated the repertoire at every time point.

The assay used was immunoSEQ (version v3.0), run at survey level. The target of sequencing was roughly 40,000-55,000 T-cell genomes per sample. Here immunoSEQ multiplex PCR was the method, and the copy in TCRdb shows in-frame clones only, minus some. The data show fewer than 45,000 clones, with roughly 82% seen just once and about an eighth held by the top ten. Germline CDR1 SSHAT, CDR2 FNYEAQ (reference sequence). The CDR3 covers 14 residues. The TCR was taken from a man between 18 and 29 years old with HIV. The V call is TRBV7-7, the J call TRBJ2-1, with 12 bases aligning to TRBD2. The source material was unsorted PBMCs, sampled 0.3 years after starting antiretroviral therapy. The CDR3, as DNA: TGTGCTAGCAGCCCGACTAGCGGGAGTTATGAGCAGTTCTTC. Protein sequence: CASSPTSGSYEQFF.